The rows below give T cell receptor beta chains drawn from one sample of a study of a mutant IDH1 vaccine in newly diagnosed glioma. Their cognate antigens are unknown. Using immunoSEQ multiplex PCR, the repertoire was profiled, and TCRdb retains in-frame clones only, with some absent. The table records tens of thousands of clones, 70% to 90% of them present only once. The material sequenced was PBMCs, taken from a glioma patient whose treatment included an IDH1 peptide vaccine. The origin of the receptors is a man aged 35-49 years with glioma. The CDR3 runs from the conserved cysteine through the conserved F or W. Fields, in order: V gene, D gene, clone size, J gene, CDR3 protein, CDR3 DNA. A D gene is named only where the DNA matches it firmly. Part of the rows lack a size; the others show once, few, many or a class for expanded clones.

TRBV11-1,-,-,TRBJ2-7,CASSLSPRGEQYF,TGTGCCAGCAGCCTCTCCCCCCGGGGCGAGCAGTACTTC
TRBV6-6,-,-,TRBJ2-5,CASSINPASQETQYF,TGTGCCAGCAGTATCAACCCTGCCAGCCAAGAGACCCAGTACTTC
TRBV2,TRBD1,-,TRBJ2-7,CASSPDRSIHEQYF,TGTGCCAGCAGCCCGGACAGGTCAATTCACGAGCAGTACTTC
TRBV5-4,-,-,TRBJ2-1,CASSFGQDHNEQFF,TGTGCCAGCAGCTTCGGCCAGGACCACAATGAGCAGTTCTTC
TRBV6-5,-,-,TRBJ1-3,CASKSGGGNTIYF,TGTGCCAGCAAAAGTGGGGGTGGAAACACCATATATTTT
TRBV7-6,-,-,TRBJ1-4,CASSLYGEKLFF,TGTGCCAGCAGCTTATACGGTGAAAAACTGTTTTTT
TRBV2,TRBD2,-,TRBJ2-5,CAIFTGGRETQYF,TGTGCCATCTTCACGGGGGGAAGGGAGACCCAGTACTTC
TRBV19,TRBD1,-,TRBJ2-7,CASSSIGQGGYEQYF,TGTGCCAGTAGTTCTATCGGACAGGGGGGATACGAGCAGTACTTC
TRBV4-2,-,-,TRBJ2-4,CASSQVHLTTKNIQYF,TGTGCCAGCAGCCAAGTCCACCTAACCACCAAAAACATTCAGTACTTC
TRBV7-2,TRBD2,-,TRBJ2-7,CASSPGTSGSYEQYF,TGTGCCAGCAGCCCCGGGACTAGCGGGAGCTACGAGCAGTACTTC
TRBV7-6,TRBD1,once,TRBJ1-2,CASWTGGGFGYGYTF,TGTGCCAGCTGGACAGGGGGCGGATTCGGCTATGGCTACACCTTC
TRBV19,-,-,TRBJ1-2,CASTPSRAGLGHGYTF,TGTGCCAGTACCCCCTCCCGGGCAGGGTTGGGTCATGGCTACACCTTC
TRBV9,-,-,TRBJ2-7,CASSVTPEPSYEQYF,TGTGCCAGCAGCGTAACTCCAGAGCCGTCCTACGAGCAGTACTTC
TRBV5-4,-,-,TRBJ2-6,CASSLEITSGANVLTF,TGTGCCAGCAGCTTGGAAATCACATCTGGGGCCAACGTCCTGACTTTC